This T cell receptor beta chain was sequenced for a study of Graves' ophthalmopathy and Graves' hyperthyroidism. As for the study in general: Hyperthyroidism was classified as stable if no ophthalmopathy occurred within 18 months of follow-up. Study-wide results and caveats: Its predictions of ophthalmopathy progression gave the model over 65% sensitivity and roughly 76% specificity. Blood contained most expanded thyroid clonotypes exceeding 0.001 frequency.

Amplified TCR beta CDR3 regions were obtained using RNA transcripts as template. A first-round RT-PCR used HTBI primers, followed by a second-round multiplex PCR. TCRdb analysed the multiplex PCR reads with MiXCR anew, one entry per CDR3 protein. The table includes 900,000 to 1,200,000 distinct CDR3 sequences, around a third detected once. A diagnosis was made from clinical symptoms together with serum thyroxine, TRAb, thyroid ultrasound and orbital computed tomography. Note on this clonotype: Its antigen is currently unknown.

The sequenced sample was peripheral blood or thyroid tissue (not recorded which). This sequence was found in an adult man with Graves' hyperthyroidism.

Here the CDR3 DNA reads TGTGCCAGCAGCGGCGGGGACCGACCCCCTGGGGCCAACGTCCTGACTTTC. It is translated as CASSGGDRPPGANVLTF. The genes are TRBV9 and TRBJ2-6; a possible D gene is TRBD2 (6 bases). Germline V gives CDR1 SGDLS, CDR2 YYNGEE. The CDR3 is 17 amino acids. V was shortened by 3 bases and J by 2 bases, with 15 bases between the two germline ends. Looking up the rest from reference TRBV9 and TRBJ2-6 gives the full variable domain: DSGVTQTPKHLITATGQRVTLRCSPRSGDLSVYWYQQSLDQGLQFLIQYYNGEERAKGNILERFSAQQFPDLHSELNLSSLELGDSALYFCASSGGDRPPGANVLTFGAGSRLTVL.